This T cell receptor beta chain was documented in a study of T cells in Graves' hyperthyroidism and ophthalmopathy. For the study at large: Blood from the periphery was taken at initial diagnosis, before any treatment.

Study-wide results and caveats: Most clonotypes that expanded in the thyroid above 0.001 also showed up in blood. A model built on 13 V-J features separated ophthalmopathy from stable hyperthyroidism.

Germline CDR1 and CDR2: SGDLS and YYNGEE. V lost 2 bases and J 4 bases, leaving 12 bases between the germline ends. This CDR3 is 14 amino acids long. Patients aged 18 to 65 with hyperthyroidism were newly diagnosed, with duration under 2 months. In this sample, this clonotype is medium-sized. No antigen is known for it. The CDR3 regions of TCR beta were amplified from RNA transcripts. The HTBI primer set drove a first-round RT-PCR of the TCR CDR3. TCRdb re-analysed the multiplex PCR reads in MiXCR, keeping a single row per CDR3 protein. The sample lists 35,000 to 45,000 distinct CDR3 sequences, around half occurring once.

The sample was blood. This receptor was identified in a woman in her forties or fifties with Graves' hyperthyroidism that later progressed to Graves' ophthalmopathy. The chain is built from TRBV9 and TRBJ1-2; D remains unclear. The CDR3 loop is CASSVEPQSYGYTF. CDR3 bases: TGTGCCAGCAGCGTTGAACCACAGTCCTATGGCTACACCTTC.